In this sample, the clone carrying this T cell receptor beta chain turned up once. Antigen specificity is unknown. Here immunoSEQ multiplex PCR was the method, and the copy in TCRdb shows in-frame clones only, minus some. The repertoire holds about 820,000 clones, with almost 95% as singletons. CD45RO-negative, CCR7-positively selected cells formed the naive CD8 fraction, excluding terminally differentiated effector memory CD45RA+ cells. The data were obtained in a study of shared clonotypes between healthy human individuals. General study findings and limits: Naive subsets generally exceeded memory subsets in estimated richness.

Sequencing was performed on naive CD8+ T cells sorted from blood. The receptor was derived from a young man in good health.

The CDR3 loop reads CASSQTEGYNEQFF. As DNA, the CDR3 is TGTGCCAGCAGCCAAACGGAAGGGTACAATGAGCAGTTCTTC. The rearrangement uses TRBV14 and TRBJ2-1; D is unresolved. This CDR3 is built from 14 residues. The V and J ends lost 2 bases and 4 bases respectively, with 9 bases between them. Germline V CDR1 and CDR2: SGHDN, FVKESK.